This T cell receptor beta chain is from a study of cytomegalovirus exposure and HLA in healthy donors. Germline values: CDR1 SGHTA, CDR2 FQGNSA. There are 15 residues in the CDR3. V lost 3 bases and J lost 0, with 9 bases in between. In the PCR, 60 Vbeta and 13 Jbeta primers were used. The protocol was immunoSEQ multiplex PCR, while the TCRdb copy is restricted to in-frame clones and leaves out a portion. Of 80,000 or so clones in the sample, roughly 82% were seen once. This TCR came from a male donor in good health and CMV-seropositive. The rearrangement uses TRBV7-2 and TRBJ1-5; D remains ambiguous. The sequenced sample consisted of PBMCs. The CDR3 is CASSFTGFSNQPQHF. CDR3 DNA sequence: TGTGCCAGCAGCTTTACGGGGTTTAGCAATCAGCCCCAGCATTTT.